The rows below give T cell receptor beta chains drawn from one sample of a study of blood T cell repertoires in COVID-19. Some clones are missing from TCRdb's copy, which holds only in-frame ones; the method was immunoSEQ multiplex PCR. The sample contains a few hundred thousand clones, around 87% of which appear only once. The sample comprised peripheral blood. The receptors originated from a woman between 45 and 60 years old who had recovered from COVID-19. Both conserved end residues are part of each CDR3. Fields, in order: CDR3 protein, CDR3 DNA, clone size, J gene, D gene, V gene. A D gene is named only where the DNA matches it firmly. The size of a clone is reported for some rows only, either as once, few or many, or as a class for expanded clones.

CDR3aa: CASSSLGWDTEAFF
CDR3nt: TGCGCCAGCAGCTCGCTAGGATGGGACACTGAAGCTTTCTTT
abundance: -
j_gene: TRBJ1-1
d_gene: -
v_gene: TRBV5-1

CDR3aa: CASSHPGQANYGYTF
CDR3nt: TGTGCCAGCAGCCACCCGGGACAGGCTAACTATGGCTACACCTTC
abundance: -
j_gene: TRBJ1-2
d_gene: TRBD1
v_gene: TRBV5-4

CDR3aa: CASTRSGNYNEQFF
CDR3nt: TGCGCCAGCACCCGGTCAGGGAACTACAATGAGCAGTTCTTC
abundance: -
j_gene: TRBJ2-1
d_gene: -
v_gene: TRBV10-2

CDR3aa: CATDASGGLYEQYF
CDR3nt: TGTGCCACCGACGCTAGCGGGGGACTCTACGAGCAGTACTTC
abundance: -
j_gene: TRBJ2-7
d_gene: TRBD2
v_gene: TRBV28

CDR3aa: CASSPGGTSRGYTF
CDR3nt: TGTGCCAGCTCCCCCGGGGGAACGTCTCGTGGCTACACCTTC
abundance: -
j_gene: TRBJ1-2
d_gene: -
v_gene: TRBV18

CDR3aa: CASSVGGQGNPGYGYTF
CDR3nt: TGTGCCAGCAGCGTAGGGGGGCAGGGGAACCCGGGCTATGGCTACACCTTC
abundance: -
j_gene: TRBJ1-2
d_gene: -
v_gene: TRBV9

CDR3aa: CASSEARLYEQYF
CDR3nt: TGTGCCAGCAGTGAAGCGCGCCTCTACGAGCAGTACTTC
abundance: -
j_gene: TRBJ2-7
d_gene: -
v_gene: TRBV2

CDR3aa: CASGREGIDTQYF
CDR3nt: TGTGCCAGCGGTCGTGAGGGAATAGATACGCAGTATTTT
abundance: -
j_gene: TRBJ2-3
d_gene: -
v_gene: TRBV2

CDR3aa: CASSAGTSGEQETQYF
CDR3nt: TGTGCCAGCAGCGCCGGGACTAGCGGCGAACAAGAGACCCAGTACTTC
abundance: few
j_gene: TRBJ2-5
d_gene: TRBD2
v_gene: TRBV9

CDR3aa: CASSVGQGINEQFF
CDR3nt: TGTGCCAGCAGTGTGGGACAGGGGATCAATGAGCAGTTCTTC
abundance: -
j_gene: TRBJ2-1
d_gene: TRBD1
v_gene: TRBV28

CDR3aa: CASSLTTRGRELFF
CDR3nt: TGTGCCAGCAGTTTAACAACCAGGGGACGGGAGCTGTTTTTT
abundance: -
j_gene: TRBJ2-2
d_gene: -
v_gene: TRBV28

CDR3aa: CASSGTGLSQPQHF
CDR3nt: TGTGCCAGCAGCGGGACAGGGTTAAGCCAGCCCCAGCATTTT
abundance: once
j_gene: TRBJ1-5
d_gene: TRBD1
v_gene: TRBV9

CDR3aa: CASSFNNSPLHF
CDR3nt: TGTGCCAGCAGTTTTAATAATTCACCCCTCCACTTT
abundance: -
j_gene: TRBJ1-6
d_gene: -
v_gene: TRBV6-6

CDR3aa: CASSALQATEQFF
CDR3nt: TGTGCCAGCAGCGCCTTACAGGCCACTGAGCAGTTCTTC
abundance: -
j_gene: TRBJ2-1
d_gene: -
v_gene: TRBV9

CDR3aa: CASSRDPGQGTYEQYF
CDR3nt: TGTGCCAGCAGCCGCGATCCGGGACAGGGCACCTACGAGCAGTACTTC
abundance: -
j_gene: TRBJ2-7
d_gene: TRBD1
v_gene: TRBV5-5

CDR3aa: CASSLGGLQETQYF
CDR3nt: TGTGCCAGCAGCTTAGGAGGCTTACAAGAGACCCAGTACTTC
abundance: -
j_gene: TRBJ2-5
d_gene: -
v_gene: TRBV7-9

CDR3aa: CASSLVQGKAFF
CDR3nt: TGTGCCAGCAGCTTAGTACAGGGAAAAGCTTTCTTT
abundance: -
j_gene: TRBJ1-1
d_gene: -
v_gene: TRBV7-9

CDR3aa: CAWRGGGTSGPYEQYF
CDR3nt: TGTGCCTGGAGGGGCGGGGGGACTAGCGGACCTTACGAGCAGTACTTC
abundance: -
j_gene: TRBJ2-7
d_gene: TRBD2
v_gene: TRBV30

CDR3aa: CASSYSHYTANYGYTF
CDR3nt: TGTGCCAGCAGTTACTCGCATTACACAGCAAACTATGGCTACACCTTC
abundance: -
j_gene: TRBJ1-2
d_gene: -
v_gene: TRBV6-5

CDR3aa: CASSLSSGNTIYF
CDR3nt: TGTGCCAGCAGTCTCAGCTCTGGAAACACCATATATTTT
abundance: -
j_gene: TRBJ1-3
d_gene: -
v_gene: TRBV14

CDR3aa: CASSSSGGEQFF
CDR3nt: TGTGCCAGCAGTTCTAGCGGGGGAGAGCAGTTCTTC
abundance: once
j_gene: TRBJ2-1
d_gene: TRBD2
v_gene: TRBV6-2/TRBV6-3

CDR3aa: CASSRAQGAAGNSPLHF
CDR3nt: TGTGCCAGCAGTCGGGCACAGGGGGCAGCGGGAAATTCACCCCTCCACTTT
abundance: -
j_gene: TRBJ1-6
d_gene: TRBD1
v_gene: TRBV6-6

CDR3aa: CASSIAPRASYEQYF
CDR3nt: TGTGCCAGTAGTATAGCCCCGCGCGCTAGCTACGAGCAGTACTTC
abundance: -
j_gene: TRBJ2-7
d_gene: -
v_gene: TRBV19

CDR3aa: CASSLDSLYGYTF
CDR3nt: TGTGCCAGCAGTTTGGACAGCCTGTATGGCTACACCTTC
abundance: -
j_gene: TRBJ1-2
d_gene: -
v_gene: TRBV28

CDR3aa: CASSQSGDEQFF
CDR3nt: TGTGCCAGCAGCCAGTCAGGGGATGAGCAGTTCTTC
abundance: once
j_gene: TRBJ2-1
d_gene: -
v_gene: TRBV3-1/TRBV3-2

CDR3aa: CASSPQGMQGGYTF
CDR3nt: TGTGCCAGCTCACCCCAAGGGATGCAGGGAGGCTACACCTTC
abundance: once
j_gene: TRBJ1-2
d_gene: -
v_gene: TRBV18

CDR3aa: CASRRLQGRPGELFF
CDR3nt: TGTGCCAGCCGTAGACTACAGGGGCGCCCCGGGGAGCTGTTTTTT
abundance: -
j_gene: TRBJ2-2
d_gene: TRBD1
v_gene: TRBV6-5

CDR3aa: CASSVQGSQETQYF
CDR3nt: TGTGCCAGCAGCGTTCAGGGGTCCCAAGAGACCCAGTACTTC
abundance: -
j_gene: TRBJ2-5
d_gene: -
v_gene: TRBV9

CDR3aa: CAISESGRQGTDTQYF
CDR3nt: TGTGCCATCAGTGAGTCGGGGCGCCAGGGCACAGATACGCAGTATTTT
abundance: -
j_gene: TRBJ2-3
d_gene: -
v_gene: TRBV10-3

CDR3aa: CASSGDFKGNTEAFF
CDR3nt: TGTGCCAGCAGCGGCGACTTTAAAGGGAACACTGAAGCTTTCTTT
abundance: few
j_gene: TRBJ1-1
d_gene: -
v_gene: TRBV7-8

CDR3aa: CASSFTGGDINEQFF
CDR3nt: TGTGCCAGCAGTTTCACAGGGGGCGATATCAATGAGCAGTTCTTC
abundance: -
j_gene: TRBJ2-1
d_gene: TRBD1
v_gene: TRBV28

CDR3aa: CASSFDSALRSSPLHF
CDR3nt: TGTGCCAGCAGCTTTGACAGCGCTCTTCGCAGTTCACCCCTCCACTTT
abundance: -
j_gene: TRBJ1-6
d_gene: -
v_gene: TRBV5-4

CDR3aa: CASRDPARGRLETQYF
CDR3nt: TGTGCCAGCAGGGATCCCGCCAGGGGGCGCCTGGAGACCCAGTACTTC
abundance: -
j_gene: TRBJ2-5
d_gene: TRBD1
v_gene: TRBV5-5

CDR3aa: CASSGSGSRSYNEQFF
CDR3nt: TGTGCCAGCAGTGGTAGCGGGAGTAGATCCTACAATGAGCAGTTCTTC
abundance: -
j_gene: TRBJ2-1
d_gene: TRBD2
v_gene: TRBV28

CDR3aa: CASSYEYTTEAFF
CDR3nt: TGTGCCAGCAGTTACGAGTATACGACTGAAGCTTTCTTT
abundance: -
j_gene: TRBJ1-1
d_gene: -
v_gene: TRBV6-2/TRBV6-3

CDR3aa: CASSISTGHGVYEQYF
CDR3nt: TGTGCCAGTAGTATTTCGACAGGGCATGGGGTATACGAGCAGTACTTC
abundance: once
j_gene: TRBJ2-7
d_gene: TRBD1
v_gene: TRBV19

CDR3aa: CASREGAGSGTQYF
CDR3nt: TGTGCCAGCAGGGAGGGTGCAGGGTCGGGGACCCAGTACTTC
abundance: -
j_gene: TRBJ2-5
d_gene: -
v_gene: TRBV25-1

CDR3aa: CSVRGLSGANVLTF
CDR3nt: TGCAGCGTTAGAGGGCTCTCTGGGGCCAACGTCCTGACTTTC
abundance: -
j_gene: TRBJ2-6
d_gene: -
v_gene: TRBV29-1

CDR3aa: CASSQLVQGSYEQYF
CDR3nt: TGCGCCAGCAGCCAGCTCGTGCAGGGATCCTACGAGCAGTACTTC
abundance: -
j_gene: TRBJ2-7
d_gene: -
v_gene: TRBV4-1

CDR3aa: CASSQTGSTDTQYF
CDR3nt: TGTGCCAGCAGCCAGACGGGGAGCACAGATACGCAGTATTTT
abundance: -
j_gene: TRBJ2-3
d_gene: -
v_gene: TRBV3-1/TRBV3-2

CDR3aa: CASSQLSSINEQFF
CDR3nt: TGTGCCAGCAGCCAATTGAGTAGTATCAATGAGCAGTTCTTC
abundance: -
j_gene: TRBJ2-1
d_gene: -
v_gene: TRBV3-1/TRBV3-2